The T cell receptor beta chain under discussion was sequenced for a study of post-analysis software for immune sequencing data. CDR3 length: 13 residues. Germline CDR1 is DFQATT and CDR2 is SNEGSKA (reference sequence). V shed 6 bases and J shed 4 bases, with 15 bases lying between them. With respect to this clonotype: Antigen unknown.

Unique molecular identifiers had been added to the TCR beta cDNA libraries. MiXCR, applied by TCRdb to the PCR reads, yields one record per CDR3 protein. The sample consists of more than 450,000 distinct CDR3 sequences, 44% of them appearing once. Study-wide findings and caveats: Controls had significantly higher normalized Chao1 diversity than multiple sclerosis patients. Among five TRBV segments more frequent in patients than controls were TRBV5-6, TRBV5-1 and TRBV20-1. Under the F measure, samples that were prepared in one batch clustered strongly together.

The TCR comes from a girl between 5 and 17 years old with multiple sclerosis. The V call is TRBV20-1, the J call TRBJ1-2, with D perhaps matching TRBD1 (5 bases). The sample consisted of blood. Here the CDR3 reads CSARDGERYGYTF. In nucleotides, the CDR3 is TGCAGTGCCAGGGACGGAGAACGCTATGGCTACACCTTC.